The sequence of this T cell receptor beta chain was determined in a study of blood T cell repertoires in COVID-19. Across the whole study: COVID-19 samples, acute and convalescent, were from the United States, Italy and Spain. PBMCs, B-cell-depleted T cells, or T cells were the source of the cDNA or gDNA that made up the material.

Per the study methods: Reference gene primer amplification in the assay estimated nucleated cell counts. Profiling relied on immunoSEQ multiplex PCR, and the TCRdb table lists in-frame clones only, not all of them. The DNA was the basis for D and trimming; V, J and clone size are from that table. Of some 400,000 clones listed, 90% are singletons. There are 15 residues in the CDR3. Germline-derived CDR1 and CDR2 are SGHNT and YENEEA. V was clipped by 5 bases and J by 4 bases; unmatched bases: 5. This clone occurred once. The clonotype originates from a man aged 18 to 29 with active or convalescent COVID-19. The specimen was peripheral blood. The chain combines TRBV11-3 with TRBJ2-1, with 10 nucleotides matching TRBD1. The CDR3, as DNA: TGTGCCAGCAGCCAGGGACAGGGGACATACAATGAGCAGTTCTTC. Translation gives CASSQGQGTYNEQFF.